This TCR beta chain was captured by sequencing in a study of T cell repertoires in cytomegalovirus infection. Turning to the study itself: CMV infection and matching HLA type were both indicated by public TCR beta signatures. Study observations and caveats: HLA-C-restricted, CMV-specific TCR beta clonotypes were dominant ex vivo.

The CDR3 runs 13 residues. With 5 bases removed from V and 9 bases from J, the gap between germline ends came to 14 bases. CDR1 is MDHEN and CDR2 is SYDVKM in the germline V gene. This clonotype was seen at least ten times. Its antigen is not identified. TCRdb re-called the reads with MiXCR, one entry per CDR3 protein. The sample includes some 150,000 distinct CDR3 sequences, about 6.5% of them seen just once. This clonotype was sampled from a human donor in good health (CMV status not recorded). Some clones in this sample may be carry-over from other donors' samples. Sample: PBMCs. The chain links TRBV28 to TRBJ2-1, with D tentatively TRBD1 (5 bases). CDR3 nucleotide sequence: TGTGCCAGCAGTGTCAGGGTAGGTAGTGAGCAGTTCTTC. Its protein product is CASSVRVGSEQFF.